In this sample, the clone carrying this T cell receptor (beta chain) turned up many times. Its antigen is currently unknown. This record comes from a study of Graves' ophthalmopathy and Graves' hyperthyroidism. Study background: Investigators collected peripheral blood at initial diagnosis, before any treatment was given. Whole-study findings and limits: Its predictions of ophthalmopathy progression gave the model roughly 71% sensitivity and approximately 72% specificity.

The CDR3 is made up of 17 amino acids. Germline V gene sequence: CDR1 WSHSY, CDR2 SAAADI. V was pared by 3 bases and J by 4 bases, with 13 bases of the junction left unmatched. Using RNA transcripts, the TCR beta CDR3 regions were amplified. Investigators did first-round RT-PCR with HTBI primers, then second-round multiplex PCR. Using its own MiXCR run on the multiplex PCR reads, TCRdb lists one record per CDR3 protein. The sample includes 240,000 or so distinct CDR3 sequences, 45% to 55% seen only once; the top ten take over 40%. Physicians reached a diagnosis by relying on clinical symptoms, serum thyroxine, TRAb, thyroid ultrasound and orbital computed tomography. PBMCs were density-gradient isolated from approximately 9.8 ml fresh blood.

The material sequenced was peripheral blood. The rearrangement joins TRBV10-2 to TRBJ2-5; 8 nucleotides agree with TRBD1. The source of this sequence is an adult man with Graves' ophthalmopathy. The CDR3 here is CASSEGVDRGVRETQYF. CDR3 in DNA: TGCGCCAGCAGTGAAGGGGTCGACAGGGGCGTACGAGAGACCCAGTACTTC.